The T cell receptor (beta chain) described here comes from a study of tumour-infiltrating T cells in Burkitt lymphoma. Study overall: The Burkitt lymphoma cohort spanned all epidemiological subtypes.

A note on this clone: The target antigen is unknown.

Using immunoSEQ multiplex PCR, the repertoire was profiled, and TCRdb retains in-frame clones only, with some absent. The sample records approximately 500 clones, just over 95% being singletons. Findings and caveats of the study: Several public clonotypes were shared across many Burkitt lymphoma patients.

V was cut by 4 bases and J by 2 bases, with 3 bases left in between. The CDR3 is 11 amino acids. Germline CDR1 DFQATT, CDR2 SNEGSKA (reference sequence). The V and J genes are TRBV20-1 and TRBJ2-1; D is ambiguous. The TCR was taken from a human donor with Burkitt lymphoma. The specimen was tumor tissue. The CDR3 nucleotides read TGCAGTGCTATTACCTACAATGAGCAGTTCTTC. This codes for CSAITYNEQFF.